The 21 T cell receptor beta chains presented below share a single source sample, sequenced in a study of shared clonotypes between healthy human individuals. The assay was immunoSEQ multiplex PCR, and TCRdb's table has in-frame clones only and misses some. The repertoire holds about a million clones, with under 80% as singletons. Sequenced: memory CD4+ T cells sorted from blood. The subset here: CD45RA-negative fraction. The receptor source for this set is a man between 18 and 35 years old in good health.

The chain couples TRBV30 to TRBJ2-7; D perhaps matches TRBD2 (6 bases). Germline CDR1 is GTSNPN and CDR2 is SVGIG (reference sequence). V lost 1 base and J 0 bases, leaving 10 bases between the germline ends. This CDR3 contains 14 residues. CDR3 residues: CAWSAGGSSYEQYF. Here the CDR3 DNA reads TGTGCCTGGAGTGCAGGAGGGAGCTCCTACGAGCAGTACTTC. Based on the CDR3 plus reference TRBV30 and TRBJ2-7, the full variable domain is SQTIHQWPATLVQPVGSPLSLECTVEGTSNPNLYWYRQAAGRGLQLLFYSVGIGQISSEVPQNLSASRPQDRQFILSSKKLLLSDSGFYLCAWSAGGSSYEQYFGPGTRLTVT.

Only a few counts were recorded for this clone. The V gene is TRBV4-3, the J gene TRBJ2-3; D gene uncertain. The CDR3 has 13 residues. V dropped 0 bases and J dropped 5 bases, with 6 bases sitting between them. Germline values: CDR1 LGHNA, CDR2 YSLEER. The CDR3 is CASSQEALDTQYF. The CDR3 DNA sequence: TGCGCCAGCAGCCAAGAAGCCCTAGATACGCAGTATTTT.

The V gene is TRBV2, the J gene TRBJ1-1, with D tentatively TRBD1 (5 bases). With 8 bases removed from V and 2 bases from J, the gap between germline ends came to 21 bases. The germline V gene encodes CDR1 SNHLY and CDR2 FYNNEI. The CDR3 covers 16 residues. The CDR3 spells CASRRRGGDVNTEAFF. The CDR3 nucleotides are TGTGCCAGCCGAAGAAGGGGAGGGGATGTCAACACTGAAGCTTTCTTT. Together with reference TRBV2 and TRBJ1-1, the CDR3 gives the full variable domain: EPEVTQTPSHQVTQMGQEVILRCVPISNHLYFYWYRQILGQKVEFLVSFYNNEISEKSEIFDDQFSVERPDGSNFTLKIRSTKLEDSAMYFCASRRRGGDVNTEAFFGQGTRLTVV.

This chain joins TRBV10-1 and TRBJ2-2; tentative D call: TRBD1 (5 bases). Germline CDR1 and CDR2: WNHNN and SYGVQD (reference sequence). The CDR3 is made up of 12 amino acids. V lost 3 bases and J 9 bases, leaving 8 bases between the germline ends. This CDR3 reads CASSDWGRELFF. The CDR3 DNA reads as TGCGCCAGCAGTGATTGGGGCCGGGAGCTGTTTTTT.

V is TRBV5-1 and J is TRBJ1-3; the D gene is possibly TRBD1 (5 bases). The CDR3 is 16 amino acids. Per the germline V gene, CDR1 is SGHRS and CDR2 is YFSETQ. Deletions cut 1 base from V and 0 bases from J, with 11 bases between. The CDR3 nucleotides are TGCGCCAGCAGCTTGCAGGGTACTAACTCTGGAAACACCATATATTTT. Encoded protein: CASSLQGTNSGNTIYF.

This clone was observed a handful of times. This chain joins TRBV19 and TRBJ1-1, with D unclear. Germline assignment: CDR1 LNHDA and CDR2 SQIVND (reference sequence). The CDR3 covers 13 residues. V was clipped by 3 bases and J by 5 bases, with 10 bases between them. CDR3 in DNA: TGTGCCAGTAGTATGTGGGTCGGAACTGAAGCTTTCTTT. Translated: CASSMWVGTEAFF.

This sequence joins TRBV9 and TRBJ2-7, with D perhaps matching TRBD1 or TRBD2 (6 bases each). CDR3 length: 12 residues. Germline CDR1 SGDLS, CDR2 YYNGEE. The V and J ends lost 3 bases and 5 bases respectively, with 9 bases between them. CDR3 loop: CASSEGGNEQYF. The CDR3 nucleotides read TGTGCCAGCAGCGAAGGGGGGAACGAGCAGTACTTC.

Details on this clone: Other DNA sequences in this sample translate to the same CDR3. The rearrangement links TRBV6-1 to TRBJ1-1, with D perhaps TRBD1 (5 bases). V lost 2 bases and J lost 4, with 11 bases in between. CDR3 length: 14 residues. Germline loops: CDR1 MNHNS, CDR2 SASEGT. The CDR3 sequence is CASSEIRGGTEAFF. Written as DNA, the CDR3 is TGTGCCAGCAGTGAAATTAGGGGTGGCACTGAAGCTTTCTTT.

This chain joins TRBV2 and TRBJ2-1; TRBD2 matches 9 bases. Germline V CDR1 and CDR2: SNHLY, FYNNEI. J lost 5 bases, V lost 1 base, and 6 bases had no gene match. This CDR3 contains 16 residues. Here the CDR3 reads CASSEDLAGTNNEQFF. As DNA, the CDR3 is TGTGCCAGCAGTGAAGACCTAGCGGGGACGAACAATGAGCAGTTCTTC. Looking up the rest from reference TRBV2 and TRBJ2-1 gives the full variable domain: EPEVTQTPSHQVTQMGQEVILRCVPISNHLYFYWYRQILGQKVEFLVSFYNNEISEKSEIFDDQFSVERPDGSNFTLKIRSTKLEDSAMYFCASSEDLAGTNNEQFFGPGTRLTVL.

In regard to this clone: Possible read error: a much larger clone is one base away. The same CDR3 also results from other DNA sequences found in this sample. The V call is TRBV13, the J call TRBJ1-1; D call uncertain. Germline CDR1 PRHDT, CDR2 FYEKMQ (reference sequence). Trimming pared 1 base from V and 1 base from J, leaving 4 bases between. The CDR3 consists of 13 residues. CDR3 sequence reads: CASSLDPNTEAFF. The CDR3 DNA sequence: TGTGCCAGCAGCTTAGACCCGAACACTGAAGCTTTCTTT. Variable domain in full (rest from reference TRBV13 and TRBJ1-1): AAGVIQSPRHLIKEKRETATLKCYPIPRHDTVYWYQQGPGQDPQFLISFYEKMQSDKGSIPDRFSAQQFSDYHSELNMSSLELGDSALYFCASSLDPNTEAFFGQGTRLTVV.

On this clone itself: At the DNA level, this CDR3 is encoded by other sequences in the same sample as well. The chain links TRBV15 to TRBJ2-5, with D perhaps TRBD1 (6 bases). V lost 0 bases, J lost 2 bases, and 10 bases lay in between. The germline V gene encodes CDR1 LNHNV and CDR2 YYDKDF (reference sequence). There are 15 residues in the CDR3. The DNA of the CDR3 is TGTGCCACCAGCAGAGATGGGGGCCCTCAAGAGACCCAGTACTTC. This codes for CATSRDGGPQETQYF.

The chain couples TRBV5-1 to TRBJ2-3, with 7 bases fitting TRBD1. The length of the CDR3 is 14 residues. The junction had 5 bases not matched to a gene; V was cut back by 5 bases and J by 2 bases. CDR1 is SGHRS and CDR2 is YFSETQ in the germline V gene. CDR3 in DNA: TGCGCCAGCAGGGTGGGACAGACCACAGATACGCAGTATTTT. This gives the protein CASRVGQTTDTQYF.

This clone is a singleton in its sample. The chain recombines TRBV5-5 with TRBJ2-6; D not resolved. The V gene's germline CDR1 is SGHKS and CDR2 YYEKEE (reference sequence). The CDR3 is made up of 15 amino acids. V shed 5 bases and J shed 0 bases, with 9 bases lying between them. The CDR3 loop reads CASSSGYSGANVLTF. The CDR3, as DNA: TGTGCCAGCAGTTCCGGCTACTCTGGGGCCAACGTCCTGACTTTC.

The chain links TRBV5-4 to TRBJ1-6; 10 nucleotides align to TRBD1. Looked up from germline, CDR1 is SGHNT and CDR2 is YYREEE (reference sequence). This CDR3 spans 16 amino acids. With V trimmed by 4 bases and J by 9 bases, 10 bases remained unmatched. The CDR3: CASSTSDRGRASPLHF. The CDR3 DNA reads as TGTGCCAGCAGCACGAGCGACAGGGGGCGGGCTTCACCCCTCCACTTT.

Regarding this clone: The sample holds other DNA sequences that translate to the same CDR3. V is TRBV5-1 and J is TRBJ1-1; D is uncertain. Trimming cost V 3 bases and J 1 base, with 4 bases left between them. Per germline, CDR1 SGHRS and CDR2 YFSETQ. The CDR3 length is 12 residues. The CDR3 here is CASSSGNTEAFF. Here the CDR3 DNA reads TGCGCCAGCAGCTCAGGGAACACTGAAGCTTTCTTT. Full variable domain (remainder filled in from reference TRBV5-1 and TRBJ1-1): KAGVTQTPRYLIKTRGQQVTLSCSPISGHRSVSWYQQTPGQGLQFLFEYFSETQRNKGNFPGRFSGRQFSNSRSEMNVSTLELGDSALYLCASSSGNTEAFFGQGTRLTVV.

This rearrangement joins TRBV6-5 to TRBJ2-3, with 8 positions matching TRBD1. CDR3 length: 15 amino acids. The germline gives CDR1 MNHEY, CDR2 SVGAGI. V shed 0 bases and J 6 bases; nucleotides not matched to a gene: 5. CDR3 sequence reads: CASSYSIGTGDTQYF. Written as DNA, the CDR3 is TGTGCCAGCAGTTACTCGATAGGGACAGGTGATACGCAGTATTTT.

The V gene is TRBV6-1, the J gene TRBJ2-1; D is tentatively TRBD1 or TRBD2 (6 bases each). There are 15 residues in the CDR3. Trimming took off 6 bases at V and 8 bases at J, with 20 bases between the two ends. Germline V gene sequence: CDR1 MNHNS, CDR2 SASEGT. The CDR3 DNA sequence: TGTGCCAGCAGGGTCCTCAGGGGCGGGAATCATGAGCAGTTCTTC. This codes for CASRVLRGGNHEQFF.

The CDR3, as DNA: TGCGCCAGCAGCCAAGACCGGGGCTCCGAGCAGTACTTC. As protein: CASSQDRGSEQYF. The chain combines TRBV4-1 with TRBJ2-7; the D gene could be TRBD1 or TRBD2 (5 bases each). Germline loops: CDR1 MGHRA, CDR2 YSYEKL. This CDR3 contains 13 residues. The V gene lost 0 bases and the J gene lost 6 bases, with 9 bases spanning the gap.

Comments on this clone: A much larger clone differs by one base, so this may be a read error. The genes are TRBV7-9 and TRBJ1-3; unclear D gene. This CDR3 region has 16 residues. CDR1 and CDR2 from the germline V gene are SEHNR and FQNEAQ (reference sequence). The CDR3 loop is CASSPQLRSSRNTIYF. The CDR3 bases are TGTGCCAGCAGCCCCCAGCTTAGAAGCTCTAGAAACACCATATATTTT.

This chain joins TRBV18 and TRBJ2-1, with D possibly matching TRBD1 (6 bases). Germline V gene sequence: CDR1 KGHSH, CDR2 LQKENI. V lost 2 bases and J 5 bases, leaving 13 bases between the germline ends. CDR3 size: 15 residues. CDR3 nucleotides: TGTGCCAGCTCACCATCCTCGGACAGAAACAATGAGCAGTTCTTC. Its translation: CASSPSSDRNNEQFF.

This clone has only one observation. This chain joins TRBV5-1 and TRBJ2-1; the match to TRBD2 covers 11 bases. This CDR3 comprises 14 residues. Germline CDR1 is SGHRS and CDR2 is YFSETQ. V shed 7 bases, J shed 12 bases, and the junction held 12 bases outside the gene matches. The CDR3 nucleotides are TGCGCCAGCCAAACTAGCGGGGGCTCTCGGGGGCAGTTCTTC. Translated, it gives CASQTSGGSRGQFF.